These 14 T cell receptor beta chains share one sample of origin, sequenced in a study of T cells after posttransplantation cyclophosphamide. The method was immunoSEQ multiplex PCR; TCRdb's version includes in-frame clones alone and lacks a portion of them. Among some 49,000 clones listed, 92% were seen once. Source material: PBMCs. These TCRs come from a woman in her fifties or sixties in good health and a related stem cell transplant donor.

This clone has only one observation. The V and J genes are TRBV6-6 and TRBJ1-2; unclear D gene. CDR3 length equals 14 residues. Germline V gene data show CDR1 as MNHNY and CDR2 as SVGAGI (reference sequence). V lost 6 bases and J lost 4, with 15 bases in between. Here the CDR3 reads CASSPGNTGYGYTF. The CDR3 DNA follows: TGTGCCAGCAGCCCCGGGAATACGGGCTATGGCTACACCTTC.

V is TRBV29-1 and J is TRBJ1-2; TRBD1 agrees at 7 bases. After removal of 6 bases from V and 4 bases from J, the junction contained 8 bases not matched to a gene. Germline assignment: CDR1 SQVTM and CDR2 ANQGSEA. This CDR3 region has 13 residues. The CDR3 region has the DNA TGCAGCGTAGAGCCTGACAGGGTCTATGGCTACACCTTC. This sequence encodes CSVEPDRVYGYTF.

This chain uses TRBV19 with TRBJ2-1; TRBD2 agrees at 8 bases. V lost 6 bases and J lost 9; bases outside the gene matches: 13. Per the germline V gene, CDR1 is LNHDA and CDR2 is SQIVND (reference sequence). The CDR3 extends over 15 amino acids. DNA for the CDR3: TGTGCCAGTAGGCAGGGCCACCTCGGGGGGGGTGAGCAGTTCTTC. It yields the protein CASRQGHLGGGEQFF.

This chain uses TRBV2 with TRBJ2-7; D is perhaps TRBD2 (6 bases). Trimming took 6 bases from V and 5 from J, leaving 23 bases between them. Germline CDR1 reads SNHLY; CDR2 reads FYNNEI. This CDR3 spans 16 amino acids. The CDR3: CASRTPDWREDDEQYF. The CDR3, as DNA: TGTGCCAGCAGGACCCCTGATTGGCGGGAAGACGACGAGCAGTACTTC.

The rearrangement uses TRBV23-1 and TRBJ2-3; TRBD1 agrees at 8 bases. TRBV23-1 belongs to the ORF category, with a function that is uncertain. With 0 bases clipped from V and 7 bases from J, the junction kept 6 bases outside the gene matches. The CDR3 sequence is 15 residues long. This chain's CDR3 is CASSQSSDREHTQYF. CDR3 DNA sequence: TGCGCCAGCAGTCAATCGTCGGACAGGGAACATACGCAGTATTTT.

The chain joins TRBV5-1 to TRBJ2-1; TRBD2 aligns across 10 bases. V lost 2 bases to trimming and J lost 5 bases; unmatched junction nucleotides: 7. The CDR3 totals 16 residues. CDR1 SGHRS and CDR2 YFSETQ come from the germline V gene. The chain's CDR3 is CASSFPAGLANNEQFF. The CDR3 DNA reads as TGCGCCAGCAGCTTCCCTGCGGGACTAGCGAACAATGAGCAGTTCTTC.

The CDR3 spells CASSQTGGVYNEQFF. The CDR3, as DNA: TGTGCCAGCAGCCAGACAGGGGGGGTCTACAATGAGCAGTTCTTC. The rearrangement joins TRBV6-1 to TRBJ2-1; 9 nucleotides align to TRBD1. The CDR3 has 15 residues. Germline CDR1 is MNHNS and CDR2 is SASEGT. Trimming cost V 6 bases and J 3 bases; bases outside gene matches: 6.

V is TRBV19 and J is TRBJ1-6, with D possibly TRBD1 on 5 matching bases. The CDR3 length is 12 residues. Per the germline V gene, CDR1 is LNHDA and CDR2 is SQIVND (reference sequence). Trimming took off 7 bases at V and 7 bases at J, with 8 bases between the two ends. The DNA of the CDR3 is TGTGCCAGTAAGGGGATGAATTCACCCCTCCACTTT. Translation: CASKGMNSPLHF. Using reference TRBV19 and TRBJ1-6 for the parts outside the CDR3, the full variable domain is DGGITQSPKYLFRKEGQNVTLSCEQNLNHDAMYWYRQDPGQGLRLIYYSQIVNDFQKGDIAEGYSVSREKKESFPLTVTSAQKNPTAFYLCASKGMNSPLHFGNGTRLTVT.

This rearrangement joins TRBV18 to TRBJ1-1; 7 positions agree with TRBD1. With V trimmed by 2 bases and J by 3 bases, 12 bases remained unmatched. From germline, CDR1 is KGHSH and CDR2 LQKENI. The CDR3 is 17 amino acids. The CDR3 is CASSPAGAGGVYTEAFF. The CDR3 coding sequence is TGTGCCAGCTCACCAGCCGGTGCAGGGGGAGTGTACACTGAAGCTTTCTTT.

The chain joins TRBV5-1 to TRBJ1-1; TRBD1 agrees at 9 bases. Germline V lookup: CDR1 SGHRS, CDR2 YFSETQ. The CDR3 loop spans 15 amino acids. V lost 0 bases, J lost 5 bases, and 5 bases stayed unmatched. The DNA for the CDR3 is TGCGCCAGCAGCTTGGACAGGGGGCGGGGGACTGAAGCTTTCTTT. Translating gives CASSLDRGRGTEAFF.

DNA of the CDR3: TGTGCCAGTAGTATTACCCAGCGGGGGACCCAGTACTTC. It is translated as CASSITQRGTQYF. The chain couples TRBV19 to TRBJ2-5; 7 nucleotides agree with TRBD2. The germline gives CDR1 LNHDA, CDR2 SQIVND (reference sequence). The CDR3 runs to 13 residues. After removal of 3 bases from V and 7 bases from J, the junction contained 5 bases not matched to a gene.

The chain employs TRBV5-6 and TRBJ1-5; D gene unclear. This CDR3 has 14 residues. The V and J ends lost 1 base and 1 base respectively, with 6 bases between them. The V gene's germline CDR1 is SGHDT and CDR2 YYEEEE. The CDR3 loop is CASSLLQSNQPQHF. DNA for the CDR3: TGTGCCAGCAGCTTGCTTCAGAGCAATCAGCCCCAGCATTTT.

CDR3 coding DNA: TGTGCCAGCAGTGAAAGGGGATACAATGAGCAGTTCTTC. As protein: CASSERGYNEQFF. V is TRBV6-1 and J is TRBJ2-1; D may be TRBD1 (5 bases). V lost 2 bases to trimming and J lost 4 bases, with 6 bases between them. Germline V gene data show CDR1 as MNHNS and CDR2 as SASEGT. CDR3 length: 13 residues.

The chain recombines TRBV25-1 with TRBJ2-2, with 7 bases matching TRBD1. The CDR3 contains 16 residues. Germline-derived CDR1 and CDR2 are MGHDK and SYGVNS. Losses at the gene ends were 4 bases for V and 5 bases for J; bases not matched to a gene: 10. CDR3 amino acids: CASSGPAGGRTGELFF. The DNA for the CDR3 is TGTGCCAGCAGTGGGCCCGCAGGGGGTAGGACCGGGGAGCTGTTTTTT. The full variable domain, rest sourced from reference TRBV25-1 and TRBJ2-2, is EADIYQTPRYLVIGTGKKITLECSQTMGHDKMYWYQQDPGMELHLIHYSYGVNSTEKGDLSSESTVSRIRTEHFPLTLESARPSHTSQYLCASSGPAGGRTGELFFGEGSRLTVL.